These T cell receptor beta chains were read from a single sample in a study of T cells in Graves' hyperthyroidism and ophthalmopathy. TCRdb reprocessed the multiplex PCR reads with MiXCR, giving one entry per CDR3 protein. The sample has some 270,000 distinct CDR3 sequences, about 25% seen once; the top ten hold approximately 32%. Material for sequencing was blood. Source of these receptors: a woman between 35 and 50 years old with Graves' ophthalmopathy. CDR3s include the opening cysteine and the closing phenylalanine or tryptophan. A D gene is named only where the DNA matches it firmly. The listing skips clone size in some rows; elsewhere it reads once, few, many or a size class.

>many|-|TRBV12-3/TRBV12-4|TRBJ2-7
CASSTSRAGEQYF
-
>-|-|TRBV6-1|TRBJ1-5
CASRSWDQPQHF
TGTGCCAGCAGATCCTGGGATCAGCCCCAGCATTTT
>many|TRBD2|TRBV5-5|TRBJ2-7
CASSYGTSGSYEQYF
TGTGCCAGCAGCTACGGGACTAGCGGATCCTACGAGCAGTACTTC
>large|-|TRBV2|TRBJ2-7
CATGEDSYEQYF
TGTGCCACCGGAGAGGACAGCTACGAGCAGTACTTC
>many|-|TRBV19|TRBJ1-3
CASSPGSTGNTIYF
TGTGCCAGCTCACCCGGGAGTACTGGAAACACCATATATTTT
>-|-|TRBV6-1|TRBJ2-7
CASIHGQGPSSRKGQYF
TGTGCCAGCATCCACGGGCAGGGCCCCTCTTCGAGGAAGGGGCAGTACTTC
>many|TRBD2|TRBV30|TRBJ2-7
CAWSVRGGTSGIYEQYF
TGTGCCTGGAGTGTACGGGGTGGGACTAGCGGGATCTACGAGCAGTACTTC
>many|-|TRBV20-1|TRBJ2-2
CSARGPPMLAGELFF
TGCAGTGCGCGGGGCCCCCCTATGTTGGCCGGGGAGCTGTTTTTT
>many|-|TRBV6-5|TRBJ1-5
CASSRSGTIPNQPQHF
TGTGCCAGCAGTCGCTCCGGGACAATACCAAATCAGCCCCAGCATTTT
>-|-|TRBV12-3/TRBV12-4|TRBJ1-2
CASSARRIYGYTF
TGTGCCAGCAGTGCTCGACGGATCTATGGCTACACCTTC
>many|-|TRBV30|TRBJ1-2
CAWTAINYGYTF
TGTGCCTGGACAGCAATTAACTATGGCTACACCTTC
>many|-|TRBV12-3/TRBV12-4|TRBJ1-5
CASSPGQFNQPQHF
TGTGCCAGCAGTCCAGGACAGTTCAATCAGCCCCAGCATTTT
>many|-|TRBV28|TRBJ1-2
CAARGIEVYGYTF
TGTGCCGCAAGGGGCATCGAGGTGTATGGCTACACCTTC
>many|-|TRBV5-1|TRBJ2-6
CASSLQDGANVLTF
TGCGCCAGCAGCTTACAGGATGGGGCCAACGTCCTGACTTTC
>few|TRBD1|TRBV9|TRBJ1-2
CASSDAGTGGYYGYTF
TGTGCCAGCAGCGATGCCGGGACAGGGGGTTACTATGGCTACACCTTC
>-|-|TRBV6-1|TRBJ1-2
CASSEWGAGGYTF
TGTGCCAGCAGTGAATGGGGGGCGGGCGGCTACACCTTC
>-|-|TRBV6-1|TRBJ1-5
CASNVGLGNQPQHF
TGTGCCAGCAATGTGGGTCTAGGCAATCAGCCCCAGCATTTT
>many|TRBD2|TRBV29-1|TRBJ2-7
CSVVVGTGGPGEQYF
TGCAGCGTTGTGGTGGGAACGGGAGGGCCGGGAGAGCAGTACTTC
>-|-|TRBV4-3|TRBJ2-7
CASSQDGYEQYF
TGCGCCAGCAGCCAAGATGGATACGAGCAGTACTTC
>few|TRBD2|TRBV4-1|TRBJ2-7
CASSQEYSGILSYEQYF
TGCGCCAGCAGCCAAGAATATAGCGGGATCCTCTCCTACGAGCAGTACTTC
>-|-|TRBV20-1|TRBJ1-2
CSADLRGGYGYSF
TGCAGTGCTGATCTCAGGGGCGGATATGGCTACAGCTTC
>many|TRBD2|TRBV5-1|TRBJ2-7
CASSLASGRDYEQYF
TGCGCCAGCAGCTTGGCTAGCGGGAGAGACTACGAGCAGTACTTC
>many|-|TRBV20-1|TRBJ1-1
CSASKLGGWPLNTEAFF
TGCAGTGCTAGTAAGCTGGGGGGCTGGCCACTGAACACTGAAGCTTTCTTT
>many|-|TRBV30|TRBJ2-5
CAWSVPEARETQYF
TGTGCCTGGAGTGTACCGGAGGCCCGGGAGACCCAGTACTTC
>-|-|TRBV3-1|TRBJ2-2
CASSQDGRTGELFF
TGTGCCAGCAGCCAAGATGGGCGGACCGGGGAGCTGTTTTTT
>few|-|TRBV6-1|TRBJ1-1
CASSEKGSTTEAFF
TGTGCCAGCAGTGAAAAGGGCAGTACCACTGAAGCTTTCTTT
>-|-|TRBV12-3/TRBV12-4|TRBJ1-5
CASSSGYQPQHF
TGTGCCAGCAGTTCCGGTTATCAGCCCCAGCATTTT
>-|-|TRBV15|TRBJ1-1
CATSPTRGVNTEAFF
TGTGCCACCAGCCCCACGCGAGGCGTGAACACTGAAGCTTTCTTT
>-|-|TRBV20-1|TRBJ1-1
CSARDAGRESGEAFF
TGCAGTGCTAGAGATGCAGGGAGGGAAAGTGGTGAAGCTTTCTTT
>many|-|TRBV28|TRBJ2-7
CASRPPGRSLYEQYF
TGTGCCAGCAGACCCCCGGGGCGGAGCCTATACGAGCAGTACTTC
>-|-|TRBV28|TRBJ2-7
CASIGDVTGEQYF
TGTGCCAGCATCGGGGACGTCACGGGCGAGCAGTACTTC
>many|-|TRBV29-1|TRBJ2-7
CSVDGERGYEQYF
TGCAGCGTTGACGGGGAGAGAGGGTACGAGCAGTACTTC
>many|-|TRBV12-3/TRBV12-4|TRBJ1-5
CASSFGRDNQPQHF
TGTGCCAGCAGTTTTGGCAGGGATAATCAGCCCCAGCATTTT
>-|-|TRBV6-2/TRBV6-3|TRBJ2-7
CASRRDTPLHEQYF
TGTGCCAGCAGGCGGGACACTCCATTGCACGAGCAGTACTTC
>-|-|TRBV5-1|TRBJ2-7
CASSLWASINYEQYF
TGCGCCAGCAGCTTGTGGGCCAGCATAAACTACGAGCAGTACTTC
>few|TRBD2|TRBV2|TRBJ2-3
CASREFGLGGTDTQYF
TGTGCCAGCAGGGAATTTGGACTAGGAGGCACAGATACGCAGTATTTT
>many|TRBD1|TRBV30|TRBJ1-2
CASTGQGVSYGYTF
TGTGCCTCCACAGGACAGGGCGTGAGCTATGGCTACACCTTC
>many|-|TRBV28|TRBJ1-5
CASSPPPGRLNQPQHF
TGTGCCAGCAGTCCTCCCCCCGGACGACTCAATCAGCCCCAGCATTTT
>many|-|TRBV12-3/TRBV12-4|TRBJ2-2
CASSLGGIGTGELFF
TGTGCCAGCAGTTTAGGAGGGATTGGCACCGGGGAGCTGTTTTTT
>many|-|TRBV6-1|TRBJ2-5
CAARGTEKETQYF
TGTGCTGCTCGGGGTACCGAAAAAGAGACCCAGTACTTC
>few|TRBD2|TRBV11-2|TRBJ2-5
CASSLDWTSGTKYQETQYF
TGTGCCAGCAGCTTAGACTGGACTAGCGGGACAAAGTACCAAGAGACCCAGTACTTC
>many|-|TRBV28|TRBJ1-1
CASSPHTSGDTEAFF
TGTGCCAGCAGTCCCCACACCTCGGGGGACACTGAAGCTTTCTTT
>many|-|TRBV5-1|TRBJ1-2
CASSFMGGGHGYTF
TGCGCCAGCAGCTTCATGGGCGGAGGCCATGGCTACACCTTC
>few|TRBD1|TRBV4-1|TRBJ2-7
CASSQESSGGQGIYEQYF
TGCGCCAGCAGCCAAGAGTCCTCTGGTGGACAGGGGATTTACGAGCAGTACTTC
>few|TRBD1|TRBV29-1|TRBJ1-3
CIVRRTGTTGNTIYF
TGCATCGTTCGCCGGACAGGGACGACTGGAAACACCATATATTTT
>many|TRBD1|TRBV28|TRBJ1-2
CASRTGDGYTF
TGTGCCAGCAGGACAGGGGATGGCTACACCTTC
>many|-|TRBV2|TRBJ2-2
CASSERLTYYTGELFF
TGTGCCAGCAGCGAGCGTCTAACTTATTACACCGGGGAGCTGTTTTTT
>many|-|TRBV10-1|TRBJ2-2
CASSKDLNTGELFF
TGCGCCAGCAGTAAGGACTTAAACACCGGGGAGCTGTTTTTT
>-|-|TRBV28|TRBJ2-2
CASSSISGSARLTGELFF
TGTGCCAGCAGTTCGATATCGGGGAGCGCTAGACTTACCGGGGAGCTGTTTTTT
>many|-|TRBV29-1|TRBJ2-4
CSVEEMFGENIQYF
TGCAGCGTTGAAGAAATGTTCGGGGAAAACATTCAGTACTTC
>few|-|TRBV4-1|TRBJ2-7
CASSPGQGRGTHEQYF
TGCGCCAGCAGCCCGGGCCAAGGTAGGGGCACCCACGAGCAGTACTTC
>-|-|TRBV6-1|TRBJ2-5
CASSRSRGETQYF
TGTGCCAGCAGTAGGTCGCGGGGAGAGACCCAGTACTTC
>many|-|TRBV28|TRBJ2-7
CASSAHVSYEQYF
TGTGCCAGCAGCGCACATGTCTCCTACGAGCAGTACTTC
>few|-|TRBV12-3/TRBV12-4|TRBJ1-1
CATSRGAGEAFF
TGTGCTACCAGCCGAGGGGCGGGGGAAGCTTTCTTT
>many|-|TRBV29-1|TRBJ1-1
CSVENSPGRATEAFF
TGCAGCGTTGAAAACAGTCCCGGGAGGGCCACTGAAGCTTTCTTT